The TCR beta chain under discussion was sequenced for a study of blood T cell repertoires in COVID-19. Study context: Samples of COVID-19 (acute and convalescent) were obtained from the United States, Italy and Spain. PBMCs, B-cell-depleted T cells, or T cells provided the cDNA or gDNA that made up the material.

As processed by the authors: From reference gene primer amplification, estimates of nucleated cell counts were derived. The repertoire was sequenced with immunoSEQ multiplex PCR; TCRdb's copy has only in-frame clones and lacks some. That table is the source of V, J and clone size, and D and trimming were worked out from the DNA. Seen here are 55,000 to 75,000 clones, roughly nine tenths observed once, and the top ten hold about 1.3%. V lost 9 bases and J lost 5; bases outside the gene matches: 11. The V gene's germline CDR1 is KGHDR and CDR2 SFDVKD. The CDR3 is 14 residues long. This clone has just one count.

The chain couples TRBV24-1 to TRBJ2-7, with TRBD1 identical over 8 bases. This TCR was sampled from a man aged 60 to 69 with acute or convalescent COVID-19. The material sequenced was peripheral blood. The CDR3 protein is CATGSRTGYNEQYF. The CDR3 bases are TGTGCCACCGGCTCGCGGACAGGGTATAACGAGCAGTACTTC.